The 20 T cell receptor beta chains listed next were all sequenced from one sample in a study of shared T cell receptors in the human thymus. Profiled with immunoSEQ multiplex PCR; TCRdb holds only in-frame clones, not every one. The sample has 640,000 or so clones, about 90% seen once. The same specimen was also included in a second study, on human thymus T cells.

The source material was thymocytes. These receptors came from a boy less than two years old with a congenital heart defect.

The chain employs TRBV7-9 and TRBJ1-2, with D possibly being TRBD1 (6 bases). Germline values: CDR1 SEHNR, CDR2 FQNEAQ (reference sequence). Trimming stripped 0 bases from V and 2 bases from J, with 10 bases between. CDR3 length: 15 amino acids. The CDR3 region has the DNA TGTGCCAGCAGCTTAGCCCAAGACAGGAACTATGGCTACACCTTC. Amino acids: CASSLAQDRNYGYTF.

The gene calls are TRBV12-5 and TRBJ1-1; the match to TRBD1 covers 9 bases. Unmatched junction bases numbered 5, after V lost 1 base and J lost 2 bases. The germline gives CDR1 LGHNT, CDR2 FRNRAP. The length of the CDR3 is 16 residues. The CDR3 region has the DNA TGTGCTAGTGGTTTGGGGCACAGGGGGCCAAACACTGAAGCTTTCTTT. Translating gives CASGLGHRGPNTEAFF.

The chain couples TRBV27 to TRBJ2-7, with a possible D match to TRBD2 (5 bases). Per germline, CDR1 MNHEY and CDR2 SMNVEV (reference sequence). The ends were cut back, 6 bases at V and 2 bases at J, with 8 bases in the middle. This CDR3 is 12 amino acids long. The CDR3 sequence: CASRAGTYEQYF. The CDR3 bases are TGTGCCAGCAGGGCCGGGACCTACGAGCAGTACTTC.

This chain joins TRBV28 and TRBJ1-1; a weak D match, TRBD1 (5 bases). This CDR3 is 12 amino acids long. Germline CDR1 is MDHEN and CDR2 is SYDVKM. The ends were cut back, 3 bases at V and 6 bases at J, with 8 bases in the middle. This CDR3 reads CASSLGQAEAFF. In nucleotides, the CDR3 is TGTGCCAGCAGTTTGGGGCAGGCTGAAGCTTTCTTT.

The J gene is TRBJ2-5, the V gene TRBV9, with a possible D match to TRBD2 (5 bases). Germline CDR1 and CDR2: SGDLS and YYNGEE. The V and J ends lost 1 base and 0 bases respectively, with 16 bases between them. This CDR3 region has 17 residues. The DNA of the CDR3 is TGTGCCAGCAGCGTACAGAGTAGCGAATTTTACCAAGAGACCCAGTACTTC. Translating gives CASSVQSSEFYQETQYF.

The rearrangement links TRBV6-6 to TRBJ1-4, with TRBD1 as a possible D gene (6 bases). There are 16 residues in the CDR3. Germline lookup yields CDR1 MNHNY and CDR2 SVGAGI (reference sequence). Trimming cost V 5 bases and J 0 bases, with 13 bases left between them. In nucleotides, the CDR3 is TGTGCCAGCAGTAATCAGGGGATCTCAACTAATGAAAAACTGTTTTTT. Its translation is CASSNQGISTNEKLFF.

This clone was counted a single time. This sequence joins TRBV28 and TRBJ2-7; 7 positions agree with TRBD1. Germline-derived CDR1 and CDR2 are MDHEN and SYDVKM. Trimming removed 4 bases from V and 5 bases from J; junction bases left unmatched: 11. The CDR3 is 15 amino acids. The CDR3 DNA reads TGTGCCAGCAGTTCCCTCCCCGGGACAGCTGACGAGCAGTACTTC. Translated, it gives CASSSLPGTADEQYF.

On this clone: Other DNA sequences in this sample translate to the same CDR3. V usage is TRBV5-1 and J usage is TRBJ2-7, with 9 bases lining up with TRBD1. Germline values: CDR1 SGHRS, CDR2 YFSETQ. The CDR3 loop spans 13 amino acids. V gave up 4 bases and J gave up 6 bases; unmatched junction bases: 5. This CDR3 reads CASSLDRGGEQYF. CDR3 DNA: TGCGCCAGCAGCCTAGACAGGGGGGGCGAGCAGTACTTC.

The chain is built from TRBV4-3 and TRBJ1-2; no definite D call. This CDR3 spans 15 amino acids. Germline V gene lookup returns CDR1 LGHNA and CDR2 YSLEER. V lost 1 base to trimming and J lost 1 base, with 10 bases between them. The CDR3 nucleotides are TGCGCCAGCAGCCAAGGGGCCGAATTTAACTATGGCTACACCTTC. It specifies CASSQGAEFNYGYTF.

The rearrangement joins TRBV5-1 to TRBJ1-4, with D unresolved. This CDR3 is built from 12 residues. Trimming left V 3 bases short and J 8 bases short, with 8 bases between. Germline V gene data show CDR1 as SGHRS and CDR2 as YFSETQ. For the CDR3, the DNA is TGCGCCAGCAGCTGGGGAGGGGAAAAACTGTTTTTT. Translated: CASSWGGEKLFF.

The chain carries TRBV28 and TRBJ2-7; 7 bases map to TRBD2. This CDR3 region has 20 residues. Per germline, CDR1 MDHEN and CDR2 SYDVKM. V lost 3 bases and J lost 0; bases outside the gene matches: 20. In nucleotides, the CDR3 is TGTGCCAGCAGTTTTCGAGAGCGGGATTGCCCCGTCCCCACCTCCTACGAGCAGTACTTC. Translation: CASSFRERDCPVPTSYEQYF.

V usage is TRBV29-1 and J usage is TRBJ2-5; no firm D call. From germline, CDR1 is SQVTM and CDR2 ANQGSEA. V was trimmed by 4 bases and J by 5 bases, leaving 5 bases between them. The CDR3 contains 10 residues. The CDR3 coding sequence is TGCAGCGTTGTCAGGGAGACCCAGTACTTC. It translates to CSVVRETQYF.

V and J are TRBV4-3 and TRBJ2-6; D is ambiguous. The CDR3 is 16 residues long. V lost 1 base and J lost 0, with 7 bases in between. CDR1 and CDR2 from the germline V gene are LGHNA and YSLEER. In nucleotides, the CDR3 is TGCGCCAGCAGCCAAGTGAGAGACTCTGGGGCCAACGTCCTGACTTTC. It encodes CASSQVRDSGANVLTF.

This clone was detected only once. This sequence joins TRBV5-8 and TRBJ2-3; 7 bases align to TRBD1. Trimming took 3 bases from V and 2 from J; bases not matched to a gene: 9. The CDR3 has 16 residues. Per germline, CDR1 SGHTS and CDR2 YDEGEE. CDR3 sequence (DNA): TGTGCCAGCAGCTGGGGACAGCTCATTTCCACAGATACGCAGTATTTT. Amino acids: CASSWGQLISTDTQYF.

This clone was seen just once. The chain uses TRBV27 and TRBJ1-5; 8 bases align to TRBD1. CDR3 length: 17 amino acids. After removal of 0 bases from V and 2 bases from J, the junction contained 6 bases not matched to a gene. CDR1 MNHEY and CDR2 SMNVEV come from the germline V gene (reference sequence). The CDR3 DNA reads TGTGCCAGCAGTTTATCACCTGACAGGGGAGGCAATCAGCCCCAGCATTTT. Its translation: CASSLSPDRGGNQPQHF.

The chain is built from TRBV5-6 and TRBJ2-7, with 7 bases that match TRBD1. In germline, CDR1 is SGHDT, CDR2 YYEEEE. After removal of 1 base from V and 4 bases from J, the junction contained 14 bases not matched to a gene. This CDR3 is built from 17 residues. The CDR3 sequence: CASSLYDRVGPRYEQYF. The CDR3 region has the DNA TGTGCCAGCAGCTTGTACGACAGGGTAGGGCCCCGGTACGAGCAGTACTTC.

This chain uses TRBV7-2 with TRBJ1-1; 7 nucleotides match TRBD1. V lost 4 bases to trimming and J lost 1 base; unmatched junction nucleotides: 6. CDR3 length: 15 amino acids. Germline V lookup: CDR1 SGHTA, CDR2 FQGNSA. This CDR3 reads CASSSRQGSNTEAFF. As DNA, the CDR3 is TGTGCCAGCAGCTCCCGACAGGGATCGAACACTGAAGCTTTCTTT.

The rearrangement uses TRBV11-2 and TRBJ2-7, with 10 bases matching TRBD2. J was trimmed by 6 bases and V by 2 bases; bases with no gene match: 16. Germline CDR1 SGHAT, CDR2 FQNNGV. CDR3 length: 18 amino acids. CDR3 DNA: TGTGCCAGCAGCTTACTATCCTCTAGCGGGGGCCGAAAGAGCGAGCAGTACTTC. Its translation: CASSLLSSSGGRKSEQYF. Based on the CDR3 plus reference TRBV11-2 and TRBJ2-7, the full variable domain is EAGVAQSPRYKIIEKRQSVAFWCNPISGHATLYWYQQILGQGPKLLIQFQNNGVVDDSQLPKDRFSAERLKGVDSTLKIQPAKLEDSAVYLCASSLLSSSGGRKSEQYFGPGTRLTVT.

The chain carries TRBV5-1 and TRBJ2-5; 9 bases are shared with TRBD1. Germline values: CDR1 SGHRS, CDR2 YFSETQ. The length of the CDR3 is 18 residues. The V and J ends lost 2 bases and 4 bases, in that order; junction bases with no gene match: 15. CDR3 residues: CASSFPDPGQGKGETQYF. The CDR3 bases are TGCGCCAGCAGCTTTCCCGACCCGGGACAGGGAAAGGGAGAGACCCAGTACTTC.

On this clone itself: The same CDR3 can be traced to other DNA sequences in this sample. The rearrangement uses TRBV28 and TRBJ2-7, with D tentatively TRBD1 (6 bases). Trimming removed 5 bases at V and 2 bases at J, with 13 bases between. CDR3 size: 14 residues. CDR1 is MDHEN and CDR2 is SYDVKM in the germline V gene. As DNA, the CDR3 is TGTGCCAGCAGTCTCTACAGGGTCCCCTACGAGCAGTACTTC. As protein: CASSLYRVPYEQYF.